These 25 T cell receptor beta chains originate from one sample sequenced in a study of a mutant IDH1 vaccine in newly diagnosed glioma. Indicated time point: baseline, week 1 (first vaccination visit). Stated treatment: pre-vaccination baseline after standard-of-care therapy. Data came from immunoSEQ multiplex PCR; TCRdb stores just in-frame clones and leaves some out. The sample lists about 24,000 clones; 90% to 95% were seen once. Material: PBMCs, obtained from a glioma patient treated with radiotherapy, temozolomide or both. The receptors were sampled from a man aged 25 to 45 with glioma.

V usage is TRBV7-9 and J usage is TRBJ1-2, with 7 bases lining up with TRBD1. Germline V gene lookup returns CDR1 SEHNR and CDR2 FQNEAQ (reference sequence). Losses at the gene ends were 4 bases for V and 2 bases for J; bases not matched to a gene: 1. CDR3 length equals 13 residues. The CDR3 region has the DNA TGTGCCAGCAGCTCGACAGGGAACTATGGCTACACCTTC. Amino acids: CASSSTGNYGYTF.

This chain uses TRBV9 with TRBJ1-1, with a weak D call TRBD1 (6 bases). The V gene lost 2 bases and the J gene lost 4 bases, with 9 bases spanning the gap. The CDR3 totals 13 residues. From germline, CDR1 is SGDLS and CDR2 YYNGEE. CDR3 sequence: CASSVTGRTEAFF. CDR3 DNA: TGTGCCAGCAGCGTTACAGGGCGCACTGAAGCTTTCTTT.

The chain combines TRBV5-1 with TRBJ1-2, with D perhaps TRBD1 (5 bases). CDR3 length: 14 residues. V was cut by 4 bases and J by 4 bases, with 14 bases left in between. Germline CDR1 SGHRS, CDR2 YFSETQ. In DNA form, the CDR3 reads TGCGCCAGCAGCCGAGGGACTGGGTCCTATGGCTACACCTTC. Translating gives CASSRGTGSYGYTF.

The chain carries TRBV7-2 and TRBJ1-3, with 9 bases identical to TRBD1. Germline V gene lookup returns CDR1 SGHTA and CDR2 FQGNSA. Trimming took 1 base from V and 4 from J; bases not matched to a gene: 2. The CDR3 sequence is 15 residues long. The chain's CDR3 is CASSLGTGVGNTIYF. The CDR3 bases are TGTGCCAGCAGCTTAGGGACAGGGGTGGGAAACACCATATATTTT. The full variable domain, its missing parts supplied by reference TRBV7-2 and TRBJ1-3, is GAGVSQSPSNKVTEKGKDVELRCDPISGHTALYWYRQSLGQGLEFLIYFQGNSAPDKSGLPSDRFSAERTGGSVSTLTIQRTQQEDSAVYLCASSLGTGVGNTIYFGEGSWLTVV.

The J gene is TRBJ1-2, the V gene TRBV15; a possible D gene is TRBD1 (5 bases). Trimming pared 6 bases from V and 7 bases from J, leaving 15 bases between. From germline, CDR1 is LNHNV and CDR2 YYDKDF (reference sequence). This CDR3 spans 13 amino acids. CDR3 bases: TGTGCCACCAGTCCCGGGGCGCAGGCTGGCTACACCTTC. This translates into CATSPGAQAGYTF.

CDR3 amino acids: CASSLGQGHTGELFF. CDR3 nucleotide sequence: TGCGCCAGCAGCTTGGGACAGGGACACACCGGGGAGCTGTTTTTT. The chain joins TRBV5-1 to TRBJ2-2; 7 bases match TRBD1. This CDR3 has 15 residues. The germline V gene has CDR1 SGHRS and CDR2 YFSETQ. The V segment lost 0 bases and the J segment 3 bases; nucleotides outside the gene matches: 2. Using reference TRBV5-1 and TRBJ2-2 for the parts outside the CDR3, the full variable domain is KAGVTQTPRYLIKTRGQQVTLSCSPISGHRSVSWYQQTPGQGLQFLFEYFSETQRNKGNFPGRFSGRQFSNSRSEMNVSTLELGDSALYLCASSLGQGHTGELFFGEGSRLTVL.

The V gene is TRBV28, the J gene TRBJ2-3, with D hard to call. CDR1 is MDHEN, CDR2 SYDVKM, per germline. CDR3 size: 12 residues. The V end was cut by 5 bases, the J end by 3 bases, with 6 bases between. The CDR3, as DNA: TGTGCCAGCAGTGGCGGTACAGATACGCAGTATTTT. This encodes CASSGGTDTQYF.

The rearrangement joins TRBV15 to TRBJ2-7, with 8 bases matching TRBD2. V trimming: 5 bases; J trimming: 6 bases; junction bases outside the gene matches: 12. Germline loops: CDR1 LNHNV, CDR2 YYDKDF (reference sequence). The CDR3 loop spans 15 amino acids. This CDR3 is CATSALLAGLPEQYF. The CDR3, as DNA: TGTGCCACCAGCGCGCTTCTAGCGGGTTTACCCGAGCAGTACTTC. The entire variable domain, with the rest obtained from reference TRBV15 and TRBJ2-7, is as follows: DAMVIQNPRYQVTQFGKPVTLSCSQTLNHNVMYWYQQKSSQAPKLLFHYYDKDFNNEADTPDNFQSRRPNTSFCFLDIRSPGLGDTAMYLCATSALLAGLPEQYFGPGTRLTVT.

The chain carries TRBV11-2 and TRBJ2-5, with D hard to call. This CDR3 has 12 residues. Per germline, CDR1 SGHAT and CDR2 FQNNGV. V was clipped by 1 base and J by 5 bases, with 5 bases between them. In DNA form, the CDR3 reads TGTGCCAGCAGCTTAGTAGGGGAGACCCAGTACTTC. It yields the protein CASSLVGETQYF.

DNA of the CDR3: TGTGCCAGCTCACCACCGAGACAGGGGGTGAATACGCAGTATTTT. Protein product: CASSPPRQGVNTQYF. The chain is built from TRBV18 and TRBJ2-3, with 9 bases lining up with TRBD1. This CDR3 region has 15 residues. With V trimmed by 0 bases and J by 7 bases, 5 bases remained unmatched. Germline CDR1 and CDR2: KGHSH and LQKENI. The whole variable domain, remainder taken from reference TRBV18 and TRBJ2-3, is NAGVMQNPRHLVRRRGQEARLRCSPMKGHSHVYWYRQLPEEGLKFMVYLQKENIIDESGMPKERFSAEFPKEGPSILRIQQVVRGDSAAYFCASSPPRQGVNTQYFGPGTRLTVL.

The CDR3 bases are TGTGCCAGCGGGACCACTAACACCGGGGAGCTGTTTTTT. Encoded protein: CASGTTNTGELFF. The chain has TRBV6-5 and TRBJ2-2; either TRBD1 or TRBD2 may supply D (5 bases each). CDR3 length: 13 residues. V was pared by 8 bases and J by 2 bases, with 9 bases between. Germline CDR1 MNHEY, CDR2 SVGAGI.

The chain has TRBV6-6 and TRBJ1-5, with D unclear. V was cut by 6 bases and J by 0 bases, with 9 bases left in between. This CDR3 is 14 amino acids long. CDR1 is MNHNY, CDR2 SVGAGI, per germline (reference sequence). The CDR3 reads CASSPTASNQPQHF. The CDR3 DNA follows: TGTGCCAGCAGCCCGACGGCTAGCAATCAGCCCCAGCATTTT.

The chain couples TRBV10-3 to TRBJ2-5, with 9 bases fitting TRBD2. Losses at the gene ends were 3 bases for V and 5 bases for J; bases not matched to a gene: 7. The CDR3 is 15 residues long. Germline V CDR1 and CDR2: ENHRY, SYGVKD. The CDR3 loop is CAISDPGTSRETQYF. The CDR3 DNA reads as TGTGCCATCAGTGATCCCGGGACTAGCAGGGAGACCCAGTACTTC.

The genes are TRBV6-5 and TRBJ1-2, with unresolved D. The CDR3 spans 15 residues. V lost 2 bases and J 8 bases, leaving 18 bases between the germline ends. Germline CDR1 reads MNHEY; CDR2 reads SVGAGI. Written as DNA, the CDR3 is TGTGCCAGCAGTTACCGGACGGACCCTTTCGTGGGCTACACCTTC. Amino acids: CASSYRTDPFVGYTF.

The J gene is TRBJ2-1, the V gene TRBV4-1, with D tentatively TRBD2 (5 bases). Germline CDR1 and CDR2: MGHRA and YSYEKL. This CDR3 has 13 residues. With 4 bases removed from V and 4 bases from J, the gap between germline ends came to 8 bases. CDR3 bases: TGCGCCAGCAGCCTGCGGACTTACAATGAGCAGTTCTTC. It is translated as CASSLRTYNEQFF.

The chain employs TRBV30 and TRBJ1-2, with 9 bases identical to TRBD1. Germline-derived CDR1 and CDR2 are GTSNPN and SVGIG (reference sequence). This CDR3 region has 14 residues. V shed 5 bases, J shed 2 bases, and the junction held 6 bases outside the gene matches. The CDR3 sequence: CAWARDRANYGYTF. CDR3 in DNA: TGTGCCTGGGCCAGGGACAGGGCGAACTATGGCTACACCTTC.

This chain's CDR3 is CSVEDPGTPEGTQYF. The CDR3 bases are TGCAGCGTTGAAGATCCCGGGACTCCCGAGGGGACCCAGTACTTC. This chain joins TRBV29-1 and TRBJ2-5, with D maybe TRBD2 (6 bases). Germline lookup yields CDR1 SQVTM and CDR2 ANQGSEA. V dropped 0 bases and J dropped 7 bases, with 18 bases sitting between them. This CDR3 contains 15 residues.

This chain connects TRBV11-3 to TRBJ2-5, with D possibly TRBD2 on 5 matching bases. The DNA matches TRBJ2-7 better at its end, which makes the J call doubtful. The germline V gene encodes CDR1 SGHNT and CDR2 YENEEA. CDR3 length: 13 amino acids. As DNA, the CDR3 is TGTGCCAGCAGCTTAGATTATACTAGCGAGCAGTACTTC. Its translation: CASSLDYTSEQYF.

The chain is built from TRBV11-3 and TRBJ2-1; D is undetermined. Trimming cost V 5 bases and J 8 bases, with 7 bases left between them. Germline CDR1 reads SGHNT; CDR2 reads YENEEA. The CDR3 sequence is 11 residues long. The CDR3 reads CASSPGDEQFF. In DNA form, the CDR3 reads TGTGCCAGCAGCCCGGGCGATGAGCAGTTCTTC. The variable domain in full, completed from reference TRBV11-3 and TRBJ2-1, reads EAGVVQSPRYKIIEKKQPVAFWCNPISGHNTLYWYLQNLGQGPELLIRYENEEAVDDSQLPKDRFSAERLKGVDSTLKIQPAELGDSAVYLCASSPGDEQFFGPGTRLTVL.

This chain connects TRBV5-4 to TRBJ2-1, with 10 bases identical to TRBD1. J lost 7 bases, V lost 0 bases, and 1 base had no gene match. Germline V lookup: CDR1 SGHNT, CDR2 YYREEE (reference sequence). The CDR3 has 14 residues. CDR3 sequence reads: CASSLGTGGNEQFF. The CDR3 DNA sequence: TGTGCCAGCAGCTTGGGGACAGGGGGTAATGAGCAGTTCTTC.

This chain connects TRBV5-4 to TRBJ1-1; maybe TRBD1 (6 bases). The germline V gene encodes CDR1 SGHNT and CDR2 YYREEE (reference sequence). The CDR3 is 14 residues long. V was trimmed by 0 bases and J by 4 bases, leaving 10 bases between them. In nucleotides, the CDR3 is TGTGCCAGCAGCTTGGGCCCCAGGGGCACTGAAGCTTTCTTT. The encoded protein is CASSLGPRGTEAFF. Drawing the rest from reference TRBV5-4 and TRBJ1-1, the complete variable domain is ETGVTQSPTHLIKTRGQQVTLRCSSQSGHNTVSWYQQALGQGPQFIFQYYREEENGRGNFPPRFSGLQFPNYSSELNVNALELDDSALYLCASSLGPRGTEAFFGQGTRLTVV.

The CDR3 loop is CASTSTGTGAQETQYF. CDR3 bases: TGTGCCAGTACCTCGACCGGGACAGGGGCCCAAGAGACCCAGTACTTC. This chain connects TRBV19 to TRBJ2-5; TRBD1 matches 10 bases. The J segment lost 1 base and the V segment lost 7 bases, leaving 9 bases of the junction unmatched. CDR3 length: 16 residues. Germline V gene lookup returns CDR1 LNHDA and CDR2 SQIVND (reference sequence).

CDR3 in DNA: TGTGCCAGCAGCTCTCCCAGGGTCGATGAGCAGTTCTTC. This encodes CASSSPRVDEQFF. The chain employs TRBV5-4 and TRBJ2-1; weak D call: TRBD1 (5 bases). V lost 3 bases and J 8 bases, leaving 12 bases between the germline ends. Germline V gene data show CDR1 as SGHNT and CDR2 as YYREEE (reference sequence). The CDR3 runs to 13 residues. The complete variable domain, with remaining parts taken from reference TRBV5-4 and TRBJ2-1, reads ETGVTQSPTHLIKTRGQQVTLRCSSQSGHNTVSWYQQALGQGPQFIFQYYREEENGRGNFPPRFSGLQFPNYSSELNVNALELDDSALYLCASSSPRVDEQFFGPGTRLTVL.

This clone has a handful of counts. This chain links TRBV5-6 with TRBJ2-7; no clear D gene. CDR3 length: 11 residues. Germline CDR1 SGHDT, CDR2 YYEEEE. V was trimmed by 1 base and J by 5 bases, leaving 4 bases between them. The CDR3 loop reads CASSLTDEQYF. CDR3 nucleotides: TGTGCCAGCAGCTTGACCGACGAGCAGTACTTC.

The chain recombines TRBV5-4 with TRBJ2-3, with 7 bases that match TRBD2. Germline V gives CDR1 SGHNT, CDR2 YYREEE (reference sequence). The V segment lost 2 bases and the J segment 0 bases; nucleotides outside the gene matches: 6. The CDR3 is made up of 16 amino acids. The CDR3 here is CASSLRLAASTDTQYF. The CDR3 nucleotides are TGTGCCAGCAGCTTAAGGCTAGCGGCTAGCACAGATACGCAGTATTTT.